This entry concerns a single T cell receptor (beta chain). There is no known antigen for this receptor. No base qualities exist here, and no much larger clone lies one base off it. Each donor gave one peripheral blood draw, averaging roughly 100 mL, which was collected into heparinised tubes. A BD FACSAria II was used to sort naive, central memory, regulatory and stem cell-like memory CD4+ T cells with a panel that included CD45RO, CCR7, CD25, CD127, CD95 and CD27. Purity was above 95% for every sorted population. Right away, PBMCs were isolated by Lymphoprep density gradient centrifugation and were stained directly, with no culture step. So that batch effects would be minimized, each experiment stained and sorted samples in pairs, pairing one healthy donor with one patient. The sample belongs to a study of beta chain features in type 1 diabetes (dated by TCRdb to 2016 to 2018). Regarding the complete study: Mean age, gender distribution, total cell number and subset yield were not different between patients and healthy donors. Naive and central memory subsets were obtained from all 30 or so donors, but regulatory and stem cell-like memory subsets were isolated from only 8 patients and 8 healthy donors. The study compared TCRB repertoires of sorted circulating CD4+ T cell subsets between recently diagnosed type 1 diabetes patients and matched healthy donors. A total of 100 million to 110 million sorted cells were examined across all samples, and a strong correlation was observed between cell number per subset and RNA yield.

The High Capacity cDNA Reverse Transcription Kit was used to reverse transcribe all of the isolated RNA, meaning that expressed TCRB transcripts were what got sequenced. Deep immunoSEQ sequencing was performed on naive, central memory and regulatory T cell samples, with an average of roughly 3.6 million total reads per sample. Sorted cells were lysed in RLT buffer, and RNA was extracted using DNase-treated RNeasy Micro or Mini kits according to cell number. To prevent cross-contamination, each cell subset was processed individually, whereas patient and healthy donor samples were processed jointly. Using the immunoSEQ multiplex PCR, TCRB sequences were amplified from cDNA into 87-bp fragments spanning the CDR3 region. Sequencing of the amplicons was performed on the Illumina HiSeq platform. Regarding the original processing steps: Synthetic template baselines were used to correct PCR bias computationally, reads within Hamming distance 2 were collapsed, and singletons that could not be merged were discarded. Reads were aligned against IMGT to assign V, D and J genes, CDR3 length and insertions or deletions at six rearrangement sites. Within each subset, clonotype counts were normalized to the number of sorted cells before true diversity and Gini coefficients were calculated with the tcR R package. The overlap coefficient, calculated on TCRB nucleotide sequences, was used to quantify repertoire sharing. Out-of-frame TCRB sequences from naive cells were analyzed as a proxy for the pre-selection repertoire. Not all clones reach the TCRdb copy of this immuneACCESS table, which keeps in-frame sequences only. Checked studies attribute under half of the gap to unresolved V genes and leave the rest unexplained. That table gives V, J and clone size, and the DNA gave D and trimming. In all, the sample holds around 260,000 clones, and roughly 24% of those were seen once. The ten largest clonotypes hold more than 0.009% of the sample.

General findings and caveats noted by the study authors: At VDJ recombination sites, patients with type 1 diabetes made fewer insertions and deleted more nucleotides, a pattern implying thymic rearrangement abnormalities. Because small numbers of individuals were included in the HLA sub-analyses, any influence of HLA type on TCRB rearrangement was left unresolved. Naive, central memory and regulatory TCRB repertoires appeared more similar among patients than among healthy donors. A moderate but significant shortening of TCRB CDR3 length was observed in type 1 diabetes patients in all four CD4+ subsets. Because cDNA was sequenced instead of genomic DNA, activated cells with high expression could be over-represented, although the groups did not differ in activation or CD3 levels. PCR may preferentially amplify shorter templates, but because patient and control samples were amplified and corrected together, any resulting skew would affect both groups equally.

Sequences SGHTA (CDR1) and FQGTGA (CDR2) are obtained from the germline V gene. The CDR3, cysteine through phenylalanine, is 14 amino acids long. Only the CDR3 DNA stays, 42 bases, in frame from base 1. Trimming costs V 6 bases and J 3 bases, and their ends lie 13 bases apart. The TCR originated in a woman in her 30s with type 1 diabetes. The chain is made from TRBV7-3 and TRBJ2-3; the best D guess is TRBD2, with 7 bases matching. Sequencing was carried out using naive CD4+ T cells from blood. The label giving this sample's cell subset or site can be read as: true naive CD4+ T cells. The CDR3 region has the sequence CASSKGGTTDTQYF. The bases read TGTGCCAGCAGTAAGGGGGGGACAACAGATACGCAGTATTTT.